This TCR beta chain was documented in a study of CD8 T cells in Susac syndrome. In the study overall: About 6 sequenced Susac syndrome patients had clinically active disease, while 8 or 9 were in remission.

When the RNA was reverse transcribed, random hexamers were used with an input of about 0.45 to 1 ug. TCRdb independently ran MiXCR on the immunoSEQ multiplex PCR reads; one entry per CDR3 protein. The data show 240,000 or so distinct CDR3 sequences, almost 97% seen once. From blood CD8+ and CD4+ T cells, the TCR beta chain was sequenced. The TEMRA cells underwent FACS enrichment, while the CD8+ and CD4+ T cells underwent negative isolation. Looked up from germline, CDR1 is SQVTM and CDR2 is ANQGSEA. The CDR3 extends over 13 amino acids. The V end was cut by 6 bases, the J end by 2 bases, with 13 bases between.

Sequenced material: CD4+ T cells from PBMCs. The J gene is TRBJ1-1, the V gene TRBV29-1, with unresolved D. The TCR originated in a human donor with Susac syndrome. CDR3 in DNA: TGCAGCGTGCGAGAACATACAAACACTGAAGCTTTCTTT. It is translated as CSVREHTNTEAFF.